This entry lists 21 T cell receptor beta chains sequenced from one sample in a study of T-cell memory formation after mild COVID-19. TCRdb fed the 5' RACE reads into MiXCR, producing one record per CDR3 protein. The profile shows 150,000 to 200,000 distinct CDR3 sequences, approximately 10% of them singletons. The sequenced material came from PBMCs or a T cell subset sorted from them (not recorded which). These receptors originate from a man aged 18 to 30 who had mild COVID-19 (a few samples of this study predate the infection). Cell type and time point are not known.

This clonotype was detected only a few times. The J gene is TRBJ2-2, the V gene TRBV7-9; 9 bases align to TRBD1. Germline V gene lookup returns CDR1 SEHNR and CDR2 FQNEAQ (reference sequence). Germline trimming cut 10 bases from V and 0 bases from J; bases unmatched to any gene: 3. This CDR3 has 14 residues. CDR3 region: CATRQGANTGELFF. For the CDR3, the DNA is TGTGCCACCAGACAGGGGGCGAACACCGGGGAGCTGTTTTTT.

This clonotype has at least ten counts. The chain uses TRBV7-9 and TRBJ2-5; D gene uncertain. Germline V CDR1 and CDR2: SEHNR, FQNEAQ (reference sequence). V lost 2 bases, J lost 5 bases, and 15 bases lay in between. The CDR3 has 15 amino acids. CDR3 loop: CASSLTSSVMETQYF. Written as DNA, the CDR3 is TGTGCCAGCAGCTTAACATCATCAGTAATGGAGACCCAGTACTTC.

In this sample, this clonotype turned up a few times. The chain recombines TRBV7-2 with TRBJ1-1; D unresolved. CDR1 and CDR2 (germline): SGHTA, FQGNSA. This CDR3 is built from 13 residues. Trimming stripped 7 bases from V and 0 bases from J, with 9 bases between. This CDR3 is CASTVQMNTEAFF. CDR3 bases: TGTGCCAGCACTGTACAGATGAACACTGAAGCTTTCTTT.

This clonotype appeared many times. The rearrangement joins TRBV6-2 or TRBV6-3 to TRBJ2-7; TRBD1 matches at 8 bases. Germline CDR1 MNHEY, CDR2 SVGEGT. Trimming at V came to 6 bases and at J to 6 bases, leaving 10 bases not matched to a gene. This CDR3 contains 14 residues. The CDR3 reads CASSRTGNQAEQYF. DNA for the CDR3: TGTGCCAGCAGCCGGACAGGGAACCAGGCCGAGCAGTACTTC.

The chain couples TRBV5-4 to TRBJ2-5; D possibly uses TRBD1 or TRBD2 (6 bases each). The V end was cut by 4 bases, the J end by 2 bases, with 18 bases between. This CDR3 is built from 16 residues. From germline, CDR1 is SGHNT and CDR2 YYREEE (reference sequence). The CDR3 region is CASSRGSGAGQETQYF. Written as DNA, the CDR3 is TGTGCCAGCAGCCGGGGTTCGGGGGCTGGGCAAGAGACCCAGTACTTC.

This clonotype was observed a handful of times. The V and J genes are TRBV7-2 and TRBJ2-5; 15 bases align to TRBD2. The CDR3 contains 17 residues. Germline-derived CDR1 and CDR2 are SGHTA and FQGNSA. The V segment lost 4 bases and the J segment 0 bases; nucleotides outside the gene matches: 3. CDR3 sequence reads: CASSSGTSGGHQETQYF. The CDR3 DNA sequence: TGTGCCAGCAGCTCCGGGACTAGCGGGGGGCACCAAGAGACCCAGTACTTC.

The genes are TRBV5-1 and TRBJ2-7; D is unresolved. Per germline, CDR1 SGHRS and CDR2 YFSETQ. The CDR3 is 11 residues long. Trimming removed 3 bases at V and 5 bases at J, with 6 bases between. CDR3 coding DNA: TGCGCCAGCAGCTCCTTTAACGAGCAGTACTTC. It encodes CASSSFNEQYF.

This clonotype has ten or more counts. The chain has TRBV20-1 and TRBJ2-7; D unresolved. The length of the CDR3 is 13 residues. In germline, CDR1 is DFQATT, CDR2 SNEGSKA (reference sequence). The V end lost 6 bases, the J end lost 0 bases, and 12 bases lay between the germline ends. The CDR3 is CSAPSLGSYEQYF. CDR3 in DNA: TGCAGTGCCCCGTCCCTTGGCTCCTACGAGCAGTACTTC.

The chain is built from TRBV10-3 and TRBJ1-1; D unresolved. The CDR3 length is 14 residues. CDR1 is ENHRY and CDR2 is SYGVKD in the germline V gene. Trimming removed 6 bases from V and 5 bases from J, with 16 bases in between. As DNA, the CDR3 is TGTGCCATCAGGCCTCGTCAGGACGGTACTGAAGCTTTCTTT. Protein product: CAIRPRQDGTEAFF.

The chain is built from TRBV5-1 and TRBJ2-5; a possible D gene is TRBD1 (6 bases). CDR3 length equals 15 residues. V was trimmed by 3 bases and J by 1 base, leaving 13 bases between them. Germline V gene data show CDR1 as SGHRS and CDR2 as YFSETQ. CDR3 amino acids: CASSSPRDTQETQYF. The CDR3 DNA reads TGCGCCAGCAGCTCACCCCGGGACACCCAAGAGACCCAGTACTTC.

This clonotype appeared a few times. The V and J genes are TRBV5-1 and TRBJ1-3, with D unclear. Per germline, CDR1 SGHRS and CDR2 YFSETQ. V was trimmed by 5 bases and J by 7 bases, leaving 13 bases between them. The CDR3 contains 13 residues. The CDR3 nucleotides read TGCGCCAGCAGGACGGAGCCGGTGAACACCATATATTTT. Its protein is CASRTEPVNTIYF.

Only a few counts were recorded for this clonotype. CDR3 in DNA: TGTGCCAGCAGCTTACCCATGCTGCCCCAGCATTTT. Amino acid sequence: CASSLPMLPQHF. This chain connects TRBV7-2 to TRBJ1-5; D gene ambiguous. Germline CDR1 is SGHTA and CDR2 is FQGNSA. The CDR3 spans 12 residues. Trimming cost V 2 bases and J 9 bases, with 8 bases left between them.

The CDR3 sequence: CASSLAPGGTGMDEQYF. In DNA, the CDR3 is TGCGCCAGCAGCTTGGCCCCGGGGGGGACAGGGATGGATGAGCAGTACTTC. This chain uses TRBV5-1 with TRBJ2-7; tentative D call: TRBD1 (9 bases). This CDR3 comprises 17 residues. Between the trimmed V and J ends, which lost 0 bases and 7 bases, there was a span of 23 bases. Germline loops: CDR1 SGHRS, CDR2 YFSETQ.

The rearrangement joins TRBV7-8 to TRBJ2-1; 7 nucleotides match TRBD1. From germline, CDR1 is SGHVS and CDR2 FQNEAQ. After removal of 6 bases from V and 10 bases from J, the junction contained 9 bases not matched to a gene. The length of the CDR3 is 13 residues. The CDR3 is CASSRDSGGEQFF. The DNA of the CDR3 is TGTGCCAGCAGTAGGGACAGCGGTGGGGAGCAGTTCTTC.

V and J are TRBV13 and TRBJ2-2; D ambiguous. V lost 1 base, J lost 3 bases, and 3 bases lay in between. CDR3 length: 13 residues. Germline CDR1 and CDR2: PRHDT and FYEKMQ (reference sequence). CDR3: CASSLEDTGELFF. In nucleotides, the CDR3 is TGTGCCAGCAGCTTAGAGGACACCGGGGAGCTGTTTTTT.

This clonotype was seen a handful of times. The V and J genes are TRBV7-2 and TRBJ2-7, with 8 bases that match TRBD2. V trimming: 1 base; J trimming: 4 bases; junction bases outside the gene matches: 6. CDR1 SGHTA and CDR2 FQGNSA come from the germline V gene. There are 15 residues in the CDR3. CDR3 sequence (DNA): TGTGCCAGCAGCTTAGTTGGTAGCGGGGCGTACGAGCAGTACTTC. Translating it yields CASSLVGSGAYEQYF.

V usage is TRBV19 and J usage is TRBJ1-1; D unresolved. Trimming left V 5 bases short and J 8 bases short, with 18 bases between. The CDR3 is 14 amino acids. The germline gives CDR1 LNHDA, CDR2 SQIVND (reference sequence). The CDR3 bases are TGTGCCAGTAGTCCCACAATCATGATATCGGAAGCTTTCTTT. As protein: CASSPTIMISEAFF.

V is TRBV6-2 or TRBV6-3 and J is TRBJ2-5; 12 positions agree with TRBD1. With 6 bases clipped from V and 1 base from J, the junction kept 9 bases outside the gene matches. The CDR3 is made up of 17 amino acids. From germline, CDR1 is MNHEY and CDR2 SVGEGT. The chain's CDR3 is CASRKLRDRGRQETQYF. CDR3 bases: TGTGCCAGCAGGAAACTCCGGGACAGGGGGCGCCAAGAGACCCAGTACTTC.

This clonotype was detected only a few times. This sequence joins TRBV19 and TRBJ2-1; TRBD1 is a possible D gene (6 bases). CDR1 LNHDA and CDR2 SQIVND come from the germline V gene (reference sequence). Trimming removed 8 bases from V and 0 bases from J, with 17 bases in between. The CDR3 covers 16 residues. CDR3 sequence (DNA): TGTGCCAGTCCAGGGGCATTCCTAGGCTCCTACAATGAGCAGTTCTTC. Its protein is CASPGAFLGSYNEQFF. The full variable domain, in which reference TRBV19 and TRBJ2-1 provide the parts outside the CDR3, is DGGITQSPKYLFRKEGQNVTLSCEQNLNHDAMYWYRQDPGQGLRLIYYSQIVNDFQKGDIAEGYSVSREKKESFPLTVTSAQKNPTAFYLCASPGAFLGSYNEQFFGPGTRLTVL.

This clonotype came up a few times. The chain recombines TRBV11-3 with TRBJ2-2; 8 nucleotides match TRBD1. The CDR3 consists of 13 residues. The V segment lost 5 bases and the J segment 8 bases; nucleotides outside the gene matches: 4. Germline values: CDR1 SGHNT, CDR2 YENEEA. CDR3 nucleotide sequence: TGTGCCAGCAGCATTCGGACAGGGGGGGAGCTGTTTTTT. It translates to CASSIRTGGELFF.

The chain combines TRBV5-1 with TRBJ1-5; no clear D. V was trimmed by 0 bases and J by 7 bases, leaving 11 bases between them. The CDR3 consists of 14 residues. CDR1 SGHRS and CDR2 YFSETQ come from the germline V gene. Here the CDR3 reads CASSLDALSQPQHF. The CDR3 coding sequence is TGCGCCAGCAGCTTGGATGCTCTGAGCCAGCCCCAGCATTTT.